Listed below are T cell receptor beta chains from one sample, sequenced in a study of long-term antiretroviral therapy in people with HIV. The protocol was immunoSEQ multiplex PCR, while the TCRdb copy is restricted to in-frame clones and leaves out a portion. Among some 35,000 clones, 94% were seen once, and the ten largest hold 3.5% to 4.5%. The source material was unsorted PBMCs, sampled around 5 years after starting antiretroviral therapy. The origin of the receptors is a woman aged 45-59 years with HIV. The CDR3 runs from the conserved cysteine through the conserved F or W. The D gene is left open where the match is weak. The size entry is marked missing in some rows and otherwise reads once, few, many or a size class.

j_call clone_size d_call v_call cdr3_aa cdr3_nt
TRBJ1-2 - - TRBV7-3 CASSTNQQGSGGYTF TGTGCCAGCAGCACAAACCAACAGGGTTCGGGCGGCTACACCTTC
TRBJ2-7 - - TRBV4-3 CASSQVQGTNHYEQYF TGCGCCAGCAGCCAAGTTCAGGGAACAAACCACTACGAGCAGTACTTC
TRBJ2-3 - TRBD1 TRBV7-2 CASSPQTGGTDTQYF TGTGCCAGCAGCCCCCAGACAGGGGGCACAGATACGCAGTATTTT
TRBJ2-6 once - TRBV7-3 CASSPTDSGANVLTF TGTGCCAGCAGCCCAACAGACTCTGGGGCCAACGTCCTGACTTTC
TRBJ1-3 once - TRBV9 CASSPSTSSGNTIYF TGTGCCAGCAGCCCATCGACAAGCTCTGGAAACACCATATATTTT
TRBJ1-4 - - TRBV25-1 CASSELGGPRGEKLFF TGTGCCAGCAGTGAACTGGGTGGACCCCGGGGTGAAAAACTGTTTTTT
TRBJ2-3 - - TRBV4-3 CASSQDWRDSTDTQYF TGCGCCAGCAGCCAAGATTGGAGGGATTCAACAGATACGCAGTATTTT
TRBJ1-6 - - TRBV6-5 CASSLGFQKDSPLHF TGTGCCAGCAGTCTCGGGTTTCAGAAGGATTCACCCCTCCACTTT
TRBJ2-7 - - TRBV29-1 CSVFEVYEQYF TGCAGCGTGTTTGAGGTATACGAGCAGTACTTC
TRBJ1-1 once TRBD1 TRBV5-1 CASSSRAGGASTEAFF TGCGCCAGCAGCTCAAGAGCAGGGGGCGCGTCCACTGAAGCTTTCTTT
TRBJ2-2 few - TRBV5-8 CASSLDPGVGTGELFF TGTGCCAGCAGCTTGGACCCGGGGGTGGGCACCGGGGAGCTGTTTTTT
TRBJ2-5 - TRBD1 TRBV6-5 CASNRPGGVETQYF TGTGCCAGCAACAGACCAGGGGGCGTAGAGACCCAGTACTTC
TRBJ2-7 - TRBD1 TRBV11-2 CASSLTSGQENEQYF TGTGCCAGCAGCTTAACCTCGGGACAGGAGAACGAGCAGTACTTC
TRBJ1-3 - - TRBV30 CAWSASGNTIYF TGTGCCTGGAGTGCGTCTGGAAACACCATATATTTT
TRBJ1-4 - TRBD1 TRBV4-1 CASSPGQGWGEKLFF TGCGCCAGCAGCCCCGGACAGGGTTGGGGTGAAAAACTGTTTTTT
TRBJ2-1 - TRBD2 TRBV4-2 CASSQEGVAGGPYNEQFF TGTGCCAGCAGCCAAGAAGGAGTAGCGGGGGGACCCTACAATGAGCAGTTCTTC
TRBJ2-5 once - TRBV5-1 CASSGGNTKETQYF TGCGCCAGCAGCGGGGGCAATACTAAAGAGACCCAGTACTTC
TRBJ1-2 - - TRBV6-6 CASSYVESNYGYTF TGTGCCAGCAGTTACGTAGAGTCTAACTATGGCTACACCTTC
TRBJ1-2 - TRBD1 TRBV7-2 CASSQAQGAANYGYTF TGTGCCAGCAGCCAAGCGCAGGGGGCGGCTAACTATGGCTACACCTTC
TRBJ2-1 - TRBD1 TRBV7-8 CASSLETGLDEQFF TGTGCCAGCAGCTTAGAGACAGGGTTGGATGAGCAGTTCTTC
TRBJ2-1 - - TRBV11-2 CASAAVNNEQFF TGTGCCTCGGCGGCCGTCAACAATGAGCAGTTCTTC
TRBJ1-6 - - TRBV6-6 CAIRDLGGNSPLHF TGTGCCATCAGGGACTTAGGTGGTAATTCACCCCTCCACTTT
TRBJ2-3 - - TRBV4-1 CASSQDTAPRILYTQYF TGCGCCAGCAGCCAAGATACCGCCCCCAGGATTTTATATACGCAGTATTTT
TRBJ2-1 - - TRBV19 CASKAWTAYNEQFF TGTGCCAGTAAGGCTTGGACAGCCTACAATGAGCAGTTCTTC
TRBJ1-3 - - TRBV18 CASSPPALSGNTIYF TGTGCCAGCTCACCCCCAGCTCTCTCTGGAAACACCATATATTTT
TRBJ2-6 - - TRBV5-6 CASSRRTENLRSGANVLTF TGTGCCAGCAGCCGTAGGACAGAGAACTTACGCTCTGGGGCCAACGTCCTGACTTTC
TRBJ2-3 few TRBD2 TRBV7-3 CASSSGTSGGIDTQYF TGTGCCAGCAGCTCCGGGACTAGCGGGGGTATAGATACGCAGTATTTT
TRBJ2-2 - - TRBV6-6 CASSYSAENTGELFF TGTGCCAGCAGTTACTCGGCAGAGAACACCGGGGAGCTGTTTTTT
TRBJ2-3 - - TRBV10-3 CAISERGDTQYF TGTGCCATCTCAGAACGAGGAGATACGCAGTATTTT